The present TCR beta chain was sequenced within a study of blood T cell repertoires in COVID-19. On the study more broadly: PBMCs, B-cell-depleted T cells, or T cells provided the cDNA or gDNA that made up the material.

Germline CDR1 and CDR2: SGHVS and FNYEAQ. V lost 2 bases, J lost 5 bases, and 13 bases lay in between. The CDR3 loop spans 14 amino acids. Using immunoSEQ multiplex PCR, the repertoire was profiled, and TCRdb retains in-frame clones only, with some absent. The data contain under 200,000 clones, around 85% of them singletons. The specimen sequenced was peripheral blood. This clonotype originated in a man aged 55 to 70 with acute or convalescent COVID-19. The chain links TRBV7-6 to TRBJ2-7; D may be TRBD2 (5 bases). The chain's CDR3 is CASSLTGTGDEQYF. CDR3 DNA sequence: TGTGCCAGCAGCTTAACCGGCACCGGGGACGAGCAGTACTTC.